Below are 15 T cell receptor beta chains sequenced from a single sample in a study of T cell responses to AZD1222 COVID-19 vaccine. Data came from immunoSEQ multiplex PCR; TCRdb stores just in-frame clones and leaves some out. This repertoire shows around 84,000 clones, approximately 85% found once; its top ten account for 4.5% to 6%. This material consisted of peripheral blood, taken on day 0 of AZD1222 vaccination. The receptors were sampled from an adult in good health.

In its sample, this clone ranks as medium-sized. DNA of the CDR3: TGTGCCAGCAGCCCAATAGCGGTGAACACCGGGGAGCTGTTTTTT. Translated, it gives CASSPIAVNTGELFF. V gene TRBV7-9 combines with J gene TRBJ2-2; tentative D call: TRBD2 (6 bases). V dropped 5 bases and J dropped 1 base, with 11 bases sitting between them. Per germline, CDR1 SEHNR and CDR2 FQNEAQ (reference sequence). This CDR3 spans 15 amino acids.

The chain is built from TRBV28 and TRBJ1-3; perhaps TRBD1 as D (6 bases). Trimming left V 1 base short and J 0 bases short, with 10 bases between. This CDR3 has 16 amino acids. Germline CDR1 and CDR2: MDHEN and SYDVKM. The chain's CDR3 is CASSLYRDVSGNTIYF. DNA for the CDR3: TGTGCCAGCAGTTTATACAGGGACGTCTCTGGAAACACCATATATTTT.

The chain couples TRBV6-5 to TRBJ2-7; D gene unclear. V lost 6 bases and J 5 bases, leaving 11 bases between the germline ends. The CDR3 covers 12 residues. Per germline, CDR1 MNHEY and CDR2 SVGAGI. The CDR3 region has the DNA TGTGCCAGCAGACCTCAAGGTGACGAGCAGTACTTC. Translated: CASRPQGDEQYF.

V gene TRBV5-1 combines with J gene TRBJ2-2, with 11 bases matching TRBD2. The CDR3 covers 17 residues. V lost 0 bases and J lost 2; bases outside the gene matches: 3. Germline V gene sequence: CDR1 SGHRS, CDR2 YFSETQ. The chain's CDR3 is CASSLALAGANTGELFF. The CDR3 DNA is TGCGCCAGCAGCTTGGCACTAGCGGGAGCCAACACCGGGGAGCTGTTTTTT.

V and J are TRBV14 and TRBJ2-5, with 8 nucleotides matching TRBD2. Unmatched junction bases numbered 3, after V lost 5 bases and J lost 4 bases. The CDR3 has 13 residues. CDR1 and CDR2 from the germline V gene are SGHDN and FVKESK. The CDR3 DNA reads TGTGCCAGCAGCGGGCGGGGGGCAGAGACCCAGTACTTC. It encodes CASSGRGAETQYF.

The chain carries TRBV6-2 or TRBV6-3 and TRBJ2-7, with 8 bases aligning to TRBD2. V lost 5 bases, J lost 4 bases, and 4 bases stayed unmatched. Germline V gene sequence: CDR1 MNHEY, CDR2 SVGEGT. CDR3 length equals 13 residues. The CDR3 coding sequence is TGTGCCAGCAGTGGACTAGCCTCATACGAGCAGTACTTC. This sequence encodes CASSGLASYEQYF.

The chain is built from TRBV11-2 and TRBJ2-7; perhaps TRBD2 as D (7 bases). The germline V gene encodes CDR1 SGHAT and CDR2 FQNNGV. Trimming removed 4 bases at V and 4 bases at J, with 17 bases between. The CDR3 is 15 amino acids. CDR3: CASSWDTGGRYEQYF. CDR3 in DNA: TGTGCCAGCAGCTGGGACACGGGGGGTCGGTACGAGCAGTACTTC.

The chain uses TRBV6-5 and TRBJ2-1, with 10 bases matching TRBD2. Trimming took 6 bases from V and 7 from J; bases not matched to a gene: 3. Germline CDR1 reads MNHEY; CDR2 reads SVGAGI. The CDR3 spans 13 residues. The CDR3 nucleotides read TGTGCCAGCAGCTCTAGCGGGAGAAATGAGCAGTTCTTC. This gives the protein CASSSSGRNEQFF.

This chain uses TRBV7-2 with TRBJ2-7; D unresolved. The V and J ends lost 4 bases and 2 bases respectively, with 9 bases between them. Germline V gene data show CDR1 as SGHTA and CDR2 as FQGNSA. CDR3 length equals 13 residues. The DNA for the CDR3 is TGTGCCAGCAGCTCCAGCCGGACCTACGAGCAGTACTTC. Amino acid sequence: CASSSSRTYEQYF.

The genes are TRBV10-3 and TRBJ2-7, with D possibly being TRBD1 (5 bases). The CDR3 is 14 amino acids. V was shortened by 2 bases and J by 4 bases, with 12 bases between the two germline ends. Germline lookup yields CDR1 ENHRY and CDR2 SYGVKD. CDR3 residues: CAISEVVRVYEQYF. In nucleotides, the CDR3 is TGTGCCATCAGTGAGGTAGTCAGGGTTTACGAGCAGTACTTC.

The chain carries TRBV19 and TRBJ2-7; D is perhaps TRBD1 (5 bases). The V and J ends lost 5 bases and 0 bases respectively, with 17 bases between them. Germline values: CDR1 LNHDA, CDR2 SQIVND (reference sequence). This CDR3 is 16 amino acids long. CDR3 sequence (DNA): TGTGCCAGTAGTCCTAATCTAGGGGTTACCTCCTACGAGCAGTACTTC. Protein sequence: CASSPNLGVTSYEQYF.

CDR3: CASSLGSAIGNEQFF. The CDR3 nucleotides are TGTGCCAGCAGCTTAGGTAGCGCGATTGGGAATGAGCAGTTCTTC. The J gene is TRBJ2-1, the V gene TRBV11-2, with a weak D call TRBD2 (5 bases). V lost 1 base and J 7 bases, leaving 14 bases between the germline ends. Germline-derived CDR1 and CDR2 are SGHAT and FQNNGV. The CDR3 extends over 15 amino acids. Using reference TRBV11-2 and TRBJ2-1 for the parts outside the CDR3, the full variable domain is EAGVAQSPRYKIIEKRQSVAFWCNPISGHATLYWYQQILGQGPKLLIQFQNNGVVDDSQLPKDRFSAERLKGVDSTLKIQPAKLEDSAVYLCASSLGSAIGNEQFFGPGTRLTVL.

The chain carries TRBV2 and TRBJ2-7, with D hard to call. The V and J ends lost 7 bases and 3 bases respectively, with 16 bases between them. Looked up from germline, CDR1 is SNHLY and CDR2 is FYNNEI. The CDR3 contains 14 residues. The CDR3 region is CASIRSPWNYEQYF. CDR3 bases: TGTGCCAGCATCCGTTCACCTTGGAACTACGAGCAGTACTTC.

The rearrangement uses TRBV30 and TRBJ1-3; D unclear. With 0 bases removed from V and 2 bases from J, the gap between germline ends came to 5 bases. The V gene's germline CDR1 is GTSNPN and CDR2 SVGIG (reference sequence). The CDR3 has 13 residues. The CDR3: CAWSVQAGNTIYF. CDR3 nucleotide sequence: TGTGCCTGGAGTGTCCAGGCTGGAAACACCATATATTTT.

The chain carries TRBV30 and TRBJ2-7, with D perhaps TRBD1 or TRBD2 (5 bases each). Germline V lookup: CDR1 GTSNPN, CDR2 SVGIG (reference sequence). The CDR3 has 13 residues. Trimming removed 4 bases at V and 0 bases at J, with 10 bases between. The CDR3 protein is CAWNPGTSYEQYF. Here the CDR3 DNA reads TGTGCCTGGAACCCCGGGACCTCCTACGAGCAGTACTTC.